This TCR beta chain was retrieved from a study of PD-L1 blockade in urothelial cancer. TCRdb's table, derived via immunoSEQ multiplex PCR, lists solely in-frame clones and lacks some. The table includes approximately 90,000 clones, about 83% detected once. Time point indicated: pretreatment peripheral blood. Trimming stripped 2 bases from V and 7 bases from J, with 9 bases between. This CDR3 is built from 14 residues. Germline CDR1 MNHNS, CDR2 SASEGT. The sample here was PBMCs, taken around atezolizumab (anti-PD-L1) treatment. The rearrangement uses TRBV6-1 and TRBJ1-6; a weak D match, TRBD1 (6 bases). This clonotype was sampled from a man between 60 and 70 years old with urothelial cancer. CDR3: CASSESRGNSPLHF. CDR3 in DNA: TGTGCCAGCAGTGAAAGCAGGGGAAATTCACCCCTCCACTTT.